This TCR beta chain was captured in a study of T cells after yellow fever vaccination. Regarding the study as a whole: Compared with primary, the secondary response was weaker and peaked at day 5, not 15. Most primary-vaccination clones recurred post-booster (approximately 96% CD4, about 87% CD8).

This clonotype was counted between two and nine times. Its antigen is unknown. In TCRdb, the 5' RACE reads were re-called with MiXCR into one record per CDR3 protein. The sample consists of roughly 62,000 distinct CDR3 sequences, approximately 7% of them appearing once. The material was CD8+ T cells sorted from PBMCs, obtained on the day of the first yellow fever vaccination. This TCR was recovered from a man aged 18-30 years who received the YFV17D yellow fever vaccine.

CDR3 in amino acids: CASSLLKAAGELFF. Here the CDR3 DNA reads TGTGCCAGCAGCTTATTAAAGGCAGCCGGGGAGCTGTTTTTT. J is TRBJ2-2 and V is TRBV7-2; D uncertain. Looked up from germline, CDR1 is SGHTA and CDR2 is FQGNSA. Trimming took off 2 bases at V and 6 bases at J, with 10 bases between the two ends. This CDR3 is built from 14 residues. Supplemented by reference TRBV7-2 and TRBJ2-2, the full variable domain reads GAGVSQSPSNKVTEKGKDVELRCDPISGHTALYWYRQSLGQGLEFLIYFQGNSAPDKSGLPSDRFSAERTGGSVSTLTIQRTQQEDSAVYLCASSLLKAAGELFFGEGSRLTVL.